The clone carrying this TCR beta chain was counted at least ten times. This record belongs to a study of response to subunit inactivated influenza vaccine. Germline assignment: CDR1 SGHRS and CDR2 YFSETQ. V was trimmed by 0 bases and J by 6 bases, leaving 14 bases between them. This CDR3 has 15 amino acids. TCRdb re-analysed the RT-PCR reads in MiXCR, keeping a single row per CDR3 protein. The sample gives about 570,000 distinct CDR3 sequences, over 9% of which show up once; about 11% is in the top ten. These data are also associated with another study on T cells expressing NK-cell markers. That report adds: It was by 5'RACE template switching with UMIs that TCR beta cDNA was made. One observes that, in several donors, these clonotypes were also the leading ones within the CD3+CD56-NKG2C+ fraction.

The chain recombines TRBV5-1 with TRBJ2-3, with D possibly being TRBD2 (7 bases). The TCR comes from a man aged 45-65 years who received an inactivated influenza vaccine. The material sequenced was PBMCs from blood, taken on the day of vaccination. CDR3 in amino acids: CASSLEGGLWDTQYF. The DNA for the CDR3 is TGCGCCAGCAGCTTGGAGGGGGGGCTTTGGGATACGCAGTATTTT.